This entry features one T cell receptor (beta chain) sequence. Antigen specificity is unknown. CDR1 is SGHTA and CDR2 is FQGNSA in the germline V gene. V lost 5 bases and J 0 bases, leaving 9 bases between the germline ends. The CDR3 is 14 amino acids. The cohort excluded patients with autoimmune disease history or systemic immunosuppression. This sample is part of a study of OX40 agonist ivuxolimab in advanced cancers. The study's findings and limits: CD4+ and CD8+ blood T cells expanded clonally by week 6 at 0.1 to 3.0 mg/kg.

Clones were sequenced by immunoSEQ multiplex PCR, and TCRdb holds only the in-frame ones, with some missing. The table shows some 85,000 clones, with 90% to 95% occurring only once. The sequencing here drew on CD4+ or CD8+ T cells sorted from blood, taken in a trial of the OX40 agonist ivuxolimab. The chain links TRBV7-2 to TRBJ2-3; D tentatively fits TRBD1 or TRBD2 (5 bases each). The clonotype originates from an adult with an advanced solid tumor such as melanoma, head and neck, liver or kidney cancer. The CDR3 sequence: CASSVRDSTDTQYF. The CDR3 region has the DNA TGTGCCAGCAGCGTAAGGGACAGCACAGATACGCAGTATTTT.